This record looks at one T cell receptor beta chain sequence and its context. Its antigen is unknown. CDR3 length: 15 amino acids. Trimming pared 0 bases from V and 3 bases from J, leaving 12 bases between. Germline CDR1 and CDR2: MNHEY and SVGAGI. This entry comes from a study of T cells after yellow fever vaccination. Study-level results: The study re-detected most primary-vaccination clones after the booster (approximately 97% CD4, 88% CD8). Contaminating bulk clonotypes could be abundant in FACS-sorted repertoires. Few clonotypes appeared in both CD4 and CD8 compartments.

The TCR cDNA carried a universal primer site and UMIs from 5'RACE template switching. TCRdb recomputed calls from the 5' RACE reads with MiXCR, one row per CDR3 protein. Among fewer than 450,000 distinct CDR3 sequences listed, roughly 8.6% were seen once. This sequence originates from a man aged 18 to 29 who received the YFV17D yellow fever vaccine. The material sequenced was PBMCs, taken roughly 45 days after the first yellow fever vaccination. The chain employs TRBV6-5 and TRBJ2-7, with D possibly called TRBD1 or TRBD2 (5 bases each). As DNA, the CDR3 is TGTGCCAGCAGTTACTCTCTCAGGGAGTTCTACGAGCAGTACTTC. It yields the protein CASSYSLREFYEQYF.